The T cell receptor (beta chain) described here comes from a study of shared clonotypes between healthy human individuals. General study findings and limits: Researchers sampled blood only, noting tissue repertoires likely differ.

Sequencing was at deep level. TCRdb's copy holds only in-frame clones and misses some; the assay was immunoSEQ multiplex PCR. The sample has about 680,000 clones, roughly 70% seen once. About this clone: Its specificity is not known.

Sequencing was performed on memory CD4+ T cells sorted from blood. The subset: CD45RA-negative fraction. The sequence came from a woman aged 25-40 years in good health.

CDR3 in DNA: TGTGCCAGCAGTCTAGGGCCGGGACTAGTGGGGGTAGCCAAAAACATTCAGTACTTC. Amino acids: CASSLGPGLVGVAKNIQYF. The chain joins TRBV27 to TRBJ2-4, with 8 bases matching TRBD2. This CDR3 is 19 amino acids long. Germline V CDR1 and CDR2: MNHEY, SMNVEV (reference sequence). V lost 5 bases, J lost 0 bases, and 15 bases stayed unmatched.